The rows below give T cell receptor beta chains drawn from one sample of a study of T cells in Graves' hyperthyroidism and ophthalmopathy. MiXCR was run by TCRdb on the multiplex PCR reads, yielding one entry per CDR3 protein. Of some 360,000 distinct CDR3 sequences in the sample, roughly 13% are singletons; the top ten hold roughly 9.6%. The sequencing sample was made of blood. These TCRs come from an older woman with Graves' hyperthyroidism. Each CDR3 is given with its conserved first and last residue. The D gene is left open where the match is weak. Rows may omit the clone size; those that give it use once, few, many or a size class.

>.|TRBV12-5|TRBJ1-3|few
TGTGCTAGTGGGGCCGTCTCTGGAAACACCATATATTTT
CASGAVSGNTIYF
>TRBD2|TRBV6-1|TRBJ2-5|.
TGTGCCAGCAGCAAGTTCATAGCGGGAGACGATAAGACCCAGTACTTC
CASSKFIAGDDKTQYF
>TRBD2|TRBV9|TRBJ2-1|many
TGTGCCAGCAGCGACGGACTAGCGGGTCCCTACAATGAGCAGTTCTTC
CASSDGLAGPYNEQFF
>TRBD2|TRBV7-9|TRBJ2-1|few
TGTGCCAGCAGCTTAGGGCTAGCGGGAGGGGGAAATGAGCAGTTCTTC
CASSLGLAGGGNEQFF
>.|TRBV19|TRBJ1-2|.
TGTGCCAGTAGAATCATACAGGGAAACTATGGCTACACCTTC
CASRIIQGNYGYTF
>.|TRBV11-1|TRBJ2-3|many
TGTGCCAGCAGCTTAGGGGGGGCAGGCACAGATACGCAGTATTTT
CASSLGGAGTDTQYF
>TRBD2|TRBV6-6|TRBJ2-7|many
TGTGCCAGCAGTTACTCGTCTAGCGGAGTAATTAAAAGGAACGAGCAGTACTTC
CASSYSSSGVIKRNEQYF
>.|TRBV30|TRBJ1-4|few
TGTGCCTGGAGTCCGACATCAACTAATGAAAAACTGTTTTTT
CAWSPTSTNEKLFF
>.|TRBV5-1|TRBJ2-2|once
TGCGCCAGCAGGGGACTCCCTACGAACACCGGGGAGCTGTTTTTT
CASRGLPTNTGELFF
>.|TRBV7-8|TRBJ2-1|many
TGTGCCAGCAGCCCCGGGACATTCTCCCATGAGCAGTTCTTC
CASSPGTFSHEQFF
>.|TRBV27|TRBJ1-1|many
TGTGCCAGCAGTCCCCAATCCGCGGGGGCCACTGAAGCTTTCTTT
CASSPQSAGATEAFF
>.|TRBV11-3|TRBJ1-1|many
TGTGCCAGCAGCTTAGTGACAACTGAAGCTTTCTTT
CASSLVTTEAFF
>TRBD1|TRBV5-5|TRBJ1-2|few
TGTGCCAGCAGCCTAAGACAGGGATCGGGTGGCTACACCTTC
CASSLRQGSGGYTF
>.|TRBV12-3/TRBV12-4|TRBJ1-1|many
TGTGCCAGCAGTTGGGCGGACACTGAAGCTTTCTTT
CASSWADTEAFF
>TRBD2|TRBV30|TRBJ2-2|many
TGTGCCTGGGGAACCCAGCGGGATTCCGGGGAGCTGTTTTTT
CAWGTQRDSGELFF
>TRBD2|TRBV20-1|TRBJ2-7|.
TGCAGTGCTATGGAGGCTAGCGGGCGCCCCTACGAGCAGTACTTC
CSAMEASGRPYEQYF
>.|TRBV11-3|TRBJ2-5|.
TGTGCCAGCAGCTTAGAGGCAGTCCAACAGGAGACCCAGTACTTC
CASSLEAVQQETQYF
>.|TRBV7-3|TRBJ1-2|many
TGTGCCAGCAGCTTAGGCACCGAGTATGGCTACACCTTC
CASSLGTEYGYTF
>.|TRBV28|TRBJ2-7|.
TGTGCCAGCAGTTCCTCGGGACGGATCTACGAGCAGTACTTC
CASSSSGRIYEQYF
>TRBD1|TRBV12-3/TRBV12-4|TRBJ2-7|many
TGTGCCAGCAGTGTTTGGGACAGGGAGGACGAGCAGTACTTC
CASSVWDREDEQYF
>TRBD2|TRBV7-9|TRBJ2-7|many
TGTGCCAGCAGCCTAACCGGGACTAGCGGGACCTACGAGCAGTACTTC
CASSLTGTSGTYEQYF
>TRBD2|TRBV29-1|TRBJ2-7|.
TGCAGCGTTGAACTGACTAGCGGGGCCCCGAACGAGCAGTACTTC
CSVELTSGAPNEQYF
>.|TRBV5-5|TRBJ1-6|.
TGTGCCAGCAGCTCGGGGGGGGGCACGGATTCACCCCTCCACTTT
CASSSGGGTDSPLHF
>.|TRBV19|TRBJ2-6|few
TGTGCCAGTAGCATAGTAACCGGGCTTTCTGGGGCCAACGTCCTGACTTTC
CASSIVTGLSGANVLTF
>TRBD2|TRBV5-1|TRBJ2-6|few
TGCGCCAGCAGCTTGTCAGGCGGGAGTAGTGGGGCCAACGTCCTGACTTTC
CASSLSGGSSGANVLTF
>TRBD2|TRBV11-2|TRBJ2-1|many
TGTGCCAGCAGCCCGATCCGGGAGGGCGAGCAGTTCTTC
CASSPIREGEQFF
>.|TRBV20-1|TRBJ1-3|.
TGCAGTGCGCCTTTCTGGCCGGGAAACACCATATATTTT
CSAPFWPGNTIYF
>TRBD1|TRBV20-1|TRBJ1-2|many
TGCAGTGCTAGGGGACAGAACTATGGCTACACCTTC
CSARGQNYGYTF
>.|TRBV11-3|TRBJ2-2|many
TGTGCCAGCAGCTCACTCGGGGGGACAGGCACCGGGGAGCTGTTTTTT
CASSSLGGTGTGELFF
>.|TRBV18|TRBJ2-1|many
TGTGCCAGCTCCCTCGTGGTTCGGACTCCCAATGAGCAGTTCTTC
CASSLVVRTPNEQFF
>.|TRBV24-1|TRBJ1-5|.
TGTGCCACCAGTGCCCGGCCCCAGCATTTT
CATSARPQHF
>TRBD1|TRBV3-1|TRBJ1-2|many
TGTGCCAGCAGCCAAGGACAGGGTAAACATTATGGCTACACCTTC
CASSQGQGKHYGYTF
>TRBD1|TRBV7-9|TRBJ2-7|many
TGTGCCAGCCAGCTTATTGGGACAGGGGCTTATTACGAGCAGTACTTC
CASQLIGTGAYYEQYF
>TRBD1|TRBV29-1|TRBJ1-1|many
TGCAGCGTTAACCACAGGGGGGGCACTGAAGCTTTCTTT
CSVNHRGGTEAFF
>.|TRBV6-1|TRBJ2-7|many
TGTGCCATCCAGGGTTCTACCCCCTACGAGCAGTACTTC
CAIQGSTPYEQYF